Sequencing of this TCR beta chain was carried out in a study of blood T cells in healthy people across ages. Turning to the study itself: When template switching was applied, about one barcoded beta molecule was captured per two T cells.

The study, taken as a whole, reports: Long-lived and aged donors differed, with more naive CD4+ cells and higher diversity in the long-lived. Unsorted PBMCs ruled out conclusive naive versus antigen-experienced comparison.

Combining a sample-barcoded 5' primer with a J-beta primer mix, a second PCR ran for 7 to 11 cycles. From the 5' RACE reads, TCRdb called clonotypes with MiXCR, one entry per CDR3 protein. The data show over 550,000 distinct CDR3 sequences, 25% to 30% seen once. This clonotype was found once. Antigen unknown. A much bigger clone sits one base away, suggesting this may be a read error. Donation came from healthy Caucasian individuals in Russia who were aged roughly 6 to 95. The CDR3 is 13 residues long. Germline V gene data show CDR1 as SGHTA and CDR2 as FQGTGA. V lost 8 bases, J lost 6 bases, and 15 bases lay in between.

The sequence derives from a woman of 80 years or more in good health. The sequencing input was blood. This rearrangement joins TRBV7-3 to TRBJ2-3; tentative D call: TRBD2 (5 bases). The CDR3 nucleotides read TGTGCCAGCGGCCCGAGGGCGGTGGATACGCAGTATTTT. Amino acids: CASGPRAVDTQYF.